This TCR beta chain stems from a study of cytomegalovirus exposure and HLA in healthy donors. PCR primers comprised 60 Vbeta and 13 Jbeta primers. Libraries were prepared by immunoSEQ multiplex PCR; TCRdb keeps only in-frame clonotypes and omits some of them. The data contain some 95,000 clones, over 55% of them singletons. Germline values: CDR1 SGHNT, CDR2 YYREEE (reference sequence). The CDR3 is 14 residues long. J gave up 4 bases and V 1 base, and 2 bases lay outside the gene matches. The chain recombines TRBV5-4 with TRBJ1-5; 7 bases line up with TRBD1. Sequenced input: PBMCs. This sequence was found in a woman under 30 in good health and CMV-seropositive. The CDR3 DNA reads TGTGCCAGCAGCTTGAAGGGGGCGAATCAGCCCCAGCATTTT. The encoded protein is CASSLKGANQPQHF.